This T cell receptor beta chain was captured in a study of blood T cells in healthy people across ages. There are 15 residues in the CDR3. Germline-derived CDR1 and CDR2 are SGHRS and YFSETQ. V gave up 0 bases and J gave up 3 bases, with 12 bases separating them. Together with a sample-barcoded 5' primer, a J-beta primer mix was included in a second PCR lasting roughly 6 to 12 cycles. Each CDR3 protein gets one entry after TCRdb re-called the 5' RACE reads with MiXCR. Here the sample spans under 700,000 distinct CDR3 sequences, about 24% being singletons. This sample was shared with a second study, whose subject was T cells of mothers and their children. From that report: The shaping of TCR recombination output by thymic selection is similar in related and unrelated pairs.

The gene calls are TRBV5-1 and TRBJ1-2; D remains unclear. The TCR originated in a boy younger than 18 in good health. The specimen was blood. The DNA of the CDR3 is TGCGCCAGCAGCTTGGTACCGGAGGGCCACTATGGCTACACCTTC. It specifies CASSLVPEGHYGYTF.